Following are 29 T cell receptor beta chains from one sample sequenced in a study of CD8 T cells in ankylosing spondylitis. From the 5' RACE reads, TCRdb called clonotypes with MiXCR, one entry per CDR3 protein. The sample holds 250,000 or so distinct CDR3 sequences, under 12% seen once. The sample was blood, either unsorted or a sorted T cell fraction (not recorded which). The receptors were gathered from a male donor with ankylosing spondylitis or in good health (not recorded which).

The chain combines TRBV21-1 with TRBJ1-1; TRBD1 reflects the table's D call only, with no check against the DNA. TRBV21-1 is a recognized pseudogene. The length of the CDR3 is 17 residues. The CDR3 DNA is TGTGCCAGCAGCAAAAAATGGTCGCCCCGGTCGGACACTGAAGCTTTCTTT. Translating gives CASSKKWSPRSDTEAFF.

This clonotype was counted many times. The V call is TRBV30, the J call TRBJ2-3, with D possibly TRBD1 on 5 matching bases. The CDR3 has 12 amino acids. Trimming took off 2 bases at V and 4 bases at J, with 7 bases between the two ends. The germline gives CDR1 GTSNPN, CDR2 SVGIG (reference sequence). CDR3 in amino acids: CAWSQGPDTQYF. In nucleotides, the CDR3 is TGTGCCTGGAGTCAGGGTCCAGATACGCAGTATTTT.

This clonotype has ten or more counts. The CDR3 DNA sequence: TGTGCCAGCAGCTCGGACAGGCGGCCAAACGAGCAGTACTTC. This codes for CASSSDRRPNEQYF. V usage is TRBV7-9 and J usage is TRBJ2-7; 7 nucleotides line up with TRBD1. This CDR3 is 14 amino acids long. Germline V gene lookup returns CDR1 SEHNR and CDR2 FQNEAQ (reference sequence). With V trimmed by 4 bases and J by 5 bases, 8 bases remained unmatched.

In its sample, this clonotype was seen many times. This rearrangement joins TRBV18 to TRBJ2-2; 10 bases fit TRBD1. J gave up 6 bases and V 4 bases, and 5 bases lay outside the gene matches. Germline V gene sequence: CDR1 KGHSH, CDR2 LQKENI. The CDR3 consists of 15 residues. The CDR3 DNA is TGTGCCAGCTCACTTCAGACAGGGGGCCCCGGGGAGCTGTTTTTT. Its protein product is CASSLQTGGPGELFF.

This clonotype was detected many times. The chain combines TRBV14 with TRBJ2-7; possible D gene TRBD2, 6 bases. CDR1 is SGHDN and CDR2 is FVKESK in the germline V gene. The CDR3 runs 13 residues. V was shortened by 4 bases and J by 5 bases, with 12 bases between the two germline ends. The CDR3 bases are TGTGCCAGCAGCCCGGCGGGACTTCACGAGCAGTACTTC. Translation gives CASSPAGLHEQYF.

This clonotype was detected only a few times. This chain joins TRBV7-7 and TRBJ1-5; no clear D gene. Germline V gives CDR1 SSHAT, CDR2 FNYEAQ (reference sequence). The CDR3 has 19 amino acids. The ends were cut back, 1 base at V and 2 bases at J, with 21 bases in the middle. The CDR3 protein is CASSLGSPPVLQGNQPQHF. The DNA of the CDR3 is TGTGCCAGCAGCTTAGGTAGCCCCCCAGTACTCCAGGGCAATCAGCCCCAGCATTTT. Variable domain in full (rest from reference TRBV7-7 and TRBJ1-5): GAGVSQSPRYKVTKRGQDVTLRCDPISSHATLYWYQQALGQGPEFLTYFNYEAQPDKSGLPSDRFSAERPEGSISTLTIQRTEQRDSAMYRCASSLGSPPVLQGNQPQHFGDGTRLSIL.

This clonotype was seen many times. The V and J genes are TRBV11-2 and TRBJ2-1; 13 bases match TRBD2. After removal of 5 bases from V and 8 bases from J, the junction contained 6 bases not matched to a gene. This CDR3 region has 15 residues. Germline loops: CDR1 SGHAT, CDR2 FQNNGV. The CDR3 bases are TGTGCCAGCAGCAGAACTAGCGGGGGGGCCGATGAGCAGTTCTTC. It encodes CASSRTSGGADEQFF.

This clonotype has at least ten counts. CDR3 protein: CASSRGGGDEQFF. DNA of the CDR3: TGTGCCAGCAGTCGCGGGGGTGGCGATGAGCAGTTCTTC. This rearrangement joins TRBV2 to TRBJ2-1, with 7 bases identical to TRBD2. Germline-derived CDR1 and CDR2 are SNHLY and FYNNEI. After removal of 5 bases from V and 8 bases from J, the junction contained 6 bases not matched to a gene. This CDR3 has 13 amino acids.

This clonotype was counted many times. V and J are TRBV5-1 and TRBJ2-4; TRBD2 agrees at 7 bases. This CDR3 spans 15 amino acids. Germline CDR1 and CDR2: SGHRS and YFSETQ. V was pared by 4 bases and J by 1 base, with 5 bases of the junction left unmatched. CDR3 sequence (DNA): TGCGCCAGCAGCGACCCGCGGGAGGCCAAAAACATTCAGTACTTC. Protein: CASSDPREAKNIQYF.

This clonotype was counted ten times or more. This chain joins TRBV5-1 and TRBJ2-1; D is possibly TRBD1 (6 bases). This CDR3 is built from 13 residues. The ends were cut back, 1 base at V and 7 bases at J, with 9 bases in the middle. Germline-derived CDR1 and CDR2 are SGHRS and YFSETQ. This chain's CDR3 is CASSLYRENEQFF. CDR3 coding DNA: TGCGCCAGCAGCTTGTACAGGGAGAATGAGCAGTTCTTC.

The rearrangement joins TRBV5-1 to TRBJ2-7; 8 bases are shared with TRBD1. J lost 1 base, V lost 0 bases, and 9 bases had no gene match. This CDR3 is 17 amino acids long. Germline values: CDR1 SGHRS, CDR2 YFSETQ. The CDR3 loop is CASSLVAGTGTSYEQYF. The CDR3, as DNA: TGCGCCAGCAGCTTGGTAGCTGGGACAGGTACTTCCTACGAGCAGTACTTC.

This clonotype showed up many times. The J gene is TRBJ2-3, the V gene TRBV21-1; the table assigns TRBD1, which was not confirmed against the DNA. TRBV21-1 is classified as a pseudogene. The CDR3 covers 17 residues. The CDR3 protein is CASSNPPPGTSTDTQYF. The CDR3 nucleotides are TGTGCCAGCAGCAACCCCCCCCCAGGGACTAGCACAGATACGCAGTATTTT.

The table lists this clonotype with many counts. This chain uses TRBV20-1 with TRBJ2-5; D gene uncertain. Germline V gene lookup returns CDR1 DFQATT and CDR2 SNEGSKA (reference sequence). This CDR3 has 13 residues. V was cut by 1 base and J by 5 bases, with 11 bases left in between. CDR3 sequence (DNA): TGCAGTGCTAGAGGCTACTCTGGGGAGACCCAGTACTTC. Translated: CSARGYSGETQYF.

V and J are TRBV4-2 and TRBJ2-1; D remains unclear. In germline, CDR1 is LGHNA, CDR2 YNFKEQ. Trimming took off 0 bases at V and 7 bases at J, with 4 bases between the two ends. This CDR3 spans 12 amino acids. The CDR3 reads CASSQESNEQFF. DNA of the CDR3: TGTGCCAGCAGCCAAGAGTCAAATGAGCAGTTCTTC.

There are many counts of this clonotype. The V call is TRBV27, the J call TRBJ2-7; maybe TRBD1 (7 bases). Per germline, CDR1 MNHEY and CDR2 SMNVEV (reference sequence). The CDR3 is 17 amino acids. Trimming took off 3 bases at V and 0 bases at J, with 18 bases between the two ends. CDR3 nucleotides: TGTGCCAGCAGTTTGCAGGGGGGCCTTCTTGACTCCTACGAGCAGTACTTC. This translates into CASSLQGGLLDSYEQYF.

This clonotype was observed many times. The chain joins TRBV20-1 to TRBJ1-6; TRBD1 is a possible D gene (6 bases). Looked up from germline, CDR1 is DFQATT and CDR2 is SNEGSKA (reference sequence). The CDR3 is made up of 13 amino acids. Trimming stripped 3 bases from V and 7 bases from J, with 10 bases between. CDR3 sequence: CSARGDKNSPLHF. Here the CDR3 DNA reads TGCAGTGCTAGGGGGGACAAAAATTCACCCCTCCACTTT.

A note on this clonotype: This may come from a read error, since a much larger clone is one base off. The rearrangement uses TRBV18 and TRBJ1-2; D unclear. The length of the CDR3 is 12 residues. Per germline, CDR1 KGHSH and CDR2 LQKENI. V was trimmed by 3 bases and J by 8 bases, leaving 10 bases between them. Written as DNA, the CDR3 is TGTGCCAGCTCACCCCAGGAGCAAGGCTACACCTTC. It yields the protein CASSPQEQGYTF.

This clonotype was detected ten times or more. DNA of the CDR3: TGTGCCAGCAGTTTAGACGGGCCGAGCGATGAGCAGTTCTTC. Encoded protein: CASSLDGPSDEQFF. This chain links TRBV12-3 or TRBV12-4 with TRBJ2-1, with D uncertain. The V and J ends lost 1 base and 8 bases respectively, with 12 bases between them. This CDR3 is built from 14 residues.

A remark on this clonotype: A much larger clone is a single base away; this may be a read error. The chain couples TRBV5-1 to TRBJ1-6; unclear D gene. Trimming shortened V by 1 base and J by 8 bases, and 13 bases separated the two germline ends. CDR1 is SGHRS and CDR2 is YFSETQ in the germline V gene. The CDR3 is 15 residues long. The CDR3 spells CASSLRSAGDSPLHF. In nucleotides, the CDR3 is TGCGCCAGCAGCTTGAGATCGGCAGGTGATTCACCCCTCCACTTT.

This chain joins TRBV5-1 and TRBJ2-5; D gene uncertain. Germline loops: CDR1 SGHRS, CDR2 YFSETQ. V dropped 4 bases and J dropped 5 bases, with 15 bases sitting between them. This CDR3 is built from 14 residues. The DNA for the CDR3 is TGCGCCAGCAGCGGAGAGGAGCGCCGGGAGACCCAGTACTTC. As protein: CASSGEERRETQYF.

This clonotype has a count of ten or more. CDR3 in DNA: TGCAGTGCTAGTGGAGTCCTAGCAGGATACGAGCAGTACTTC. Amino acids: CSASGVLAGYEQYF. V usage is TRBV20-1 and J usage is TRBJ2-7, with a tentative D call TRBD2 (5 bases). The germline V gene has CDR1 DFQATT and CDR2 SNEGSKA (reference sequence). V was pared by 3 bases and J by 4 bases, with 16 bases between. This CDR3 has 14 amino acids.

This clonotype was recorded a few times. A much more abundant neighbour one base away suggests this may be a read error. The chain carries TRBV13 and TRBJ2-7, with D hard to call. The germline CDR1 and CDR2 sequences are PRHDT and FYEKMQ (reference sequence). The CDR3 has 15 amino acids. The CDR3 DNA follows: TGTGTCAGCAGCCCTCCGGGCCAGAGCTCCTACGAGCAGTACTTC. It encodes CVSSPPGQSSYEQYF.

This rearrangement joins TRBV30 to TRBJ2-7, with D possibly matching TRBD1 (6 bases). The CDR3 spans 12 residues. With 8 bases removed from V and 2 bases from J, the gap between germline ends came to 13 bases. The germline V gene has CDR1 GTSNPN and CDR2 SVGIG (reference sequence). CDR3 nucleotides: TGTGCCACGACAGGAAAAGCCTACGAGCAGTACTTC. It encodes CATTGKAYEQYF.

This chain links TRBV20-1 with TRBJ2-7, with D possibly being TRBD2 (5 bases). CDR1 is DFQATT, CDR2 SNEGSKA, per germline (reference sequence). V was cut by 5 bases and J by 1 base, with 12 bases left in between. CDR3 length equals 13 residues. The CDR3 coding sequence is TGCAGTGCTCCATCGGACTCGTCCTACGAGCAGTACTTC. It is translated as CSAPSDSSYEQYF.

This clonotype was detected many times. The rearrangement uses TRBV10-1 and TRBJ2-5; D may be TRBD1 or TRBD2 (5 bases each). The CDR3 loop spans 12 amino acids. V was cut by 6 bases and J by 5 bases, with 10 bases left in between. CDR1 is WNHNN, CDR2 SYGVQD, per germline (reference sequence). The CDR3 DNA reads as TGCGCCAGCAGCGGGGCCGGGGAGACCCAGTACTTC. Its protein is CASSGAGETQYF.

The rearrangement joins TRBV5-5 to TRBJ2-7; the D call may be TRBD1 or TRBD2 (5 bases each). CDR3 size: 15 residues. Trimming removed 0 bases at V and 0 bases at J, with 10 bases between. Looked up from germline, CDR1 is SGHKS and CDR2 is YYEKEE (reference sequence). In DNA, the CDR3 is TGTGCCAGCAGCTTGGTTGGGACGGCCTCCTACGAGCAGTACTTC. It is translated as CASSLVGTASYEQYF.

This clonotype was observed many times. The chain combines TRBV20-1 with TRBJ2-1; 12 bases map to TRBD2. The length of the CDR3 is 15 residues. Germline V gene sequence: CDR1 DFQATT, CDR2 SNEGSKA (reference sequence). J lost 4 bases, V lost 3 bases, and 4 bases had no gene match. CDR3 protein: CSASLAGGSYNEQFF. The CDR3 nucleotides read TGCAGTGCTAGCCTAGCGGGGGGGTCATACAATGAGCAGTTCTTC.

This chain connects TRBV4-1 to TRBJ1-5; maybe TRBD1 (5 bases). From germline, CDR1 is MGHRA and CDR2 YSYEKL. The CDR3 is 15 amino acids. V lost 0 bases to trimming and J lost 4 bases, with 10 bases between them. The CDR3 nucleotides read TGCGCCAGCAGCCAAGAGGGCAGGGTGAATCAGCCCCAGCATTTT. This codes for CASSQEGRVNQPQHF.

The J gene is TRBJ2-1, the V gene TRBV7-7; a weak D match, TRBD2 (6 bases). V was shortened by 5 bases and J by 7 bases, with 12 bases between the two germline ends. The CDR3 is made up of 13 amino acids. Germline CDR1 and CDR2: SSHAT and FNYEAQ (reference sequence). CDR3 region: CASSRELGNEQFF. The CDR3 region has the DNA TGTGCCAGCAGCCGGGAGCTCGGGAATGAGCAGTTCTTC. Based on the CDR3 plus reference TRBV7-7 and TRBJ2-1, the full variable domain is GAGVSQSPRYKVTKRGQDVTLRCDPISSHATLYWYQQALGQGPEFLTYFNYEAQPDKSGLPSDRFSAERPEGSISTLTIQRTEQRDSAMYRCASSRELGNEQFFGPGTRLTVL.